These 26 T cell receptor beta chains were sequenced from one sample in a study of monozygotic twins with inflammatory bowel disease. From its re-call of the 5' RACE reads, TCRdb lists each CDR3 protein once, without DNA. This sample's table has some 150,000 distinct CDR3 sequences. Source material: blood. These TCRs come from a human donor with ulcerative colitis or Crohn's disease, or a healthy co-twin of an affected twin (not recorded which).

V gene TRBV7-2 combines with J gene TRBJ2-3. Germline-derived CDR1 and CDR2 are SGHTA and FQGNSA. The CDR3 consists of 15 residues. CDR3 protein: CASSSKTGHTDTQYF.

The chain combines TRBV5-1 with TRBJ2-3; TCRdb proposes TRBD1, but this gene call is untestable without DNA. Germline lookup yields CDR1 SGHRS and CDR2 YFSETQ. This CDR3 is 15 amino acids long. CDR3 residues: CASSFGTGTSDTQYF.

This CDR3 reads CASSYGRDTQYF. The V gene is TRBV6-6, the J gene TRBJ2-3. The CDR3 loop spans 12 amino acids. Germline loops: CDR1 MNHNY, CDR2 SVGAGI (reference sequence).

The J gene is TRBJ1-1, the V gene TRBV2; the D call of TRBD1 rests on TCRdb alone, since no DNA is present to check it. Germline V gives CDR1 SNHLY, CDR2 FYNNEI. This CDR3 comprises 12 residues. CDR3 sequence reads: CASSDVPGVAFF.

V is TRBV7-8 and J is TRBJ2-1; TCRdb outputs TRBD2, but without DNA this stays unchecked. From germline, CDR1 is SGHVS and CDR2 FQNEAQ. CDR3 size: 15 residues. The CDR3 is CASSLAAGVGNEQFF.

V and J are TRBV29-1 and TRBJ2-4; TCRdb gives TRBD1 as the D gene, but with no DNA this cannot be confirmed. CDR1 SQVTM and CDR2 ANQGSEA come from the germline V gene. This CDR3 contains 14 residues. CDR3: CSVQDRVAKNMQYF.

The chain links TRBV5-6 to TRBJ2-1; TCRdb calls TRBD2, which cannot be checked without DNA. CDR3 size: 13 residues. Germline assignment: CDR1 SGHDT and CDR2 YYEEEE. CDR3: CASAGIKGNEQFF.

The chain joins TRBV11-1 to TRBJ1-4; TCRdb indicates TRBD1, and absent DNA this call remains unverified. Germline CDR1 is SGHAT and CDR2 is FQDESV (reference sequence). This CDR3 has 18 amino acids. This chain's CDR3 is CASSPRIGLTGWNEKLFF.

The chain employs TRBV29-1 and TRBJ2-3. Germline V lookup: CDR1 SQVTM, CDR2 ANQGSEA. This CDR3 region has 13 residues. This CDR3 is CSPFSAATDTQYF.

This sequence joins TRBV12-3 or TRBV12-4 and TRBJ2-7; TCRdb's D call of TRBD1 is untestable without DNA. The length of the CDR3 is 13 residues. CDR3 sequence: CASGGVDSYEQYF.

The CDR3 sequence: CSAREGAGLPYNEQFF. V is TRBV20-1 and J is TRBJ2-1; TCRdb's D gene call, TRBD2, goes unchecked for lack of DNA. The CDR3 is made up of 16 amino acids. Per germline, CDR1 DFQATT and CDR2 SNEGSKA (reference sequence).

The rearrangement uses TRBV2 and TRBJ1-2; TCRdb reports TRBD1, a call that lacks DNA to check it against. The CDR3 spans 18 residues. The germline V gene encodes CDR1 SNHLY and CDR2 FYNNEI. CDR3 sequence: CASTLRRQGGKDDYGYTF.

This chain joins TRBV3-1 and TRBJ1-5. From germline, CDR1 is LGHDT and CDR2 YNNKEL (reference sequence). The CDR3 runs to 13 residues. CDR3 residues: CASSQERNQPQHF.

The chain uses TRBV7-8 and TRBJ2-2; TCRdb proposes TRBD2, but this gene call is untestable without DNA. Germline CDR1 reads SGHVS; CDR2 reads FQNEAQ. The CDR3 sequence is 18 residues long. The CDR3 sequence: CASSLNSPVAPAAGELFF.

This chain connects TRBV5-1 to TRBJ1-4. The germline V gene encodes CDR1 SGHRS and CDR2 YFSETQ. The length of the CDR3 is 13 residues. This CDR3 reads CASSSDSRGELFF.

This chain uses TRBV24-1 with TRBJ2-1; the TRBD2 assignment by TCRdb is unverifiable without DNA. Germline V gene data show CDR1 as KGHDR and CDR2 as SFDVKD. There are 17 residues in the CDR3. CDR3 region: CATSDAGTSTPHNEQFF.

This chain uses TRBV5-4 with TRBJ1-1. The CDR3 has 14 residues. The germline V gene has CDR1 SGHNT and CDR2 YYREEE (reference sequence). The CDR3 here is CASSLDLGNTEAFF.

This rearrangement joins TRBV13 to TRBJ2-7; TCRdb gives TRBD2 as the D gene, but with no DNA this cannot be confirmed. This CDR3 is 15 amino acids long. Germline V gives CDR1 PRHDT, CDR2 FYEKMQ (reference sequence). The CDR3 protein is CASSSTSGQVSEQYF.

This chain joins TRBV27 and TRBJ1-2. The CDR3 has 14 amino acids. CDR1 and CDR2 from the germline V gene are MNHEY and SMNVEV (reference sequence). This chain's CDR3 is CASSNWAGSYGYTF.

The chain uses TRBV5-4 and TRBJ1-1; TCRdb selects TRBD1, and the lack of DNA leaves this call unchecked. CDR1 is SGHNT, CDR2 YYREEE, per germline (reference sequence). This CDR3 comprises 16 residues. CDR3 amino acids: CASSPSYTGGVAEAFF.

The CDR3 here is CASSSTSSYNSPLHF. The chain is built from TRBV6-2 or TRBV6-3 and TRBJ1-6. This CDR3 is 15 amino acids long. CDR1 and CDR2 (germline): MNHEY, SVGEGT.

V is TRBV11-2 and J is TRBJ2-3; TCRdb's D gene call, TRBD2, goes unchecked for lack of DNA. Germline V CDR1 and CDR2: SGHAT, FQNNGV. The CDR3 extends over 15 amino acids. CDR3 sequence: CASTRTSGVTDTQYF.

The gene calls are TRBV4-3 and TRBJ2-2; as DNA is missing, the TRBD2 call by TCRdb cannot be tested. The germline V gene encodes CDR1 LGHNA and CDR2 YSLEER. CDR3 length equals 19 residues. CDR3 sequence reads: CASSQEDWAAGSNTGELFF.

The rearrangement uses TRBV6-2 or TRBV6-3 and TRBJ1-2; TCRdb's D call, TRBD1, is unchecked because there is no DNA. This CDR3 spans 12 amino acids. In germline, CDR1 is MNHEY, CDR2 SVGEGT. CDR3 amino acids: CASTWGLYGYTF.

The V gene is TRBV7-2, the J gene TRBJ2-1; TCRdb's assignment of TRBD2 cannot be checked, as there is no DNA. The CDR3 runs to 21 residues. CDR1 and CDR2 from the germline V gene are SGHTA and FQGNSA. The CDR3 is CASSLAYSRLAGGGAYNEQFF.

This chain joins TRBV6-2 or TRBV6-3 and TRBJ2-7. The length of the CDR3 is 12 residues. Germline lookup yields CDR1 MNHEY and CDR2 SVGEGT. CDR3 amino acids: CASSLMIYEQYF.